This T cell receptor beta chain was obtained from a study of cytomegalovirus exposure and HLA in healthy donors. Overall study findings and caveats: Per a later analysis, approximately 16,000 TCR beta sequences showed association with HLA alleles at 0.05 false discovery rate. In vitro confirmation showed three CMV-associated chains to be CMV antigen specific.

CDR1 is GTSNPN and CDR2 is SVGIG in the germline V gene (reference sequence). The CDR3 has 17 residues. J lost 5 bases, V lost 1 base, and 9 bases had no gene match. It was with 60 Vbeta and 13 Jbeta primers that the PCR ran. Libraries were prepared by immunoSEQ multiplex PCR; TCRdb keeps only in-frame clonotypes and omits some of them. Across over 65,000 clones, the top ten clones capture approximately 1.1% of the sample. Notes on this clone: Its antigen is not known.

The chain has TRBV30 and TRBJ2-5; 14 bases align to TRBD2. This clonotype was sampled from a woman between 25 and 40 years old in good health and CMV-seronegative. The sequenced material came from PBMCs. CDR3 coding DNA: TGTGCCTGGAGTGCGGGACTAGCGGGAGTGGAGGGGGAGACCCAGTACTTC. Its translation: CAWSAGLAGVEGETQYF.